The 17 T cell receptor beta chains in this list originate from one sample, sequenced in a study of blood T cell repertoires in COVID-19. Here immunoSEQ multiplex PCR was the method, and the copy in TCRdb shows in-frame clones only, minus some. The repertoire holds 100,000 to 130,000 clones, with 80% to 90% as singletons. Sequences were obtained from peripheral blood. The origin of the receptors is a human donor in a cohort sampled during active COVID-19.

V gene TRBV24-1 combines with J gene TRBJ2-5; 7 bases agree with TRBD2. CDR3 length: 15 amino acids. Germline loops: CDR1 KGHDR, CDR2 SFDVKD. J lost 5 bases, V lost 4 bases, and 9 bases had no gene match. The CDR3 DNA is TGTGCCACCAGTGACCCTTTGGGTAGCGGGGAGACCCAGTACTTC. It codes for CATSDPLGSGETQYF.

The chain couples TRBV5-1 to TRBJ1-3; 7 nucleotides agree with TRBD1. CDR1 SGHRS and CDR2 YFSETQ come from the germline V gene. CDR3 length: 16 amino acids. V dropped 1 base and J dropped 0; count of bases not matched to a gene: 4. The CDR3 reads CASSLTGVASGNTIYF. CDR3 nucleotides: TGCGCCAGCAGCTTGACAGGGGTTGCCTCTGGAAACACCATATATTTT.

The chain links TRBV6-5 to TRBJ1-3; D uncertain. The CDR3 is made up of 13 amino acids. The V gene's germline CDR1 is MNHEY and CDR2 SVGAGI. V gave up 6 bases and J gave up 4 bases, with 10 bases separating them. For the CDR3, the DNA is TGTGCCAGCAGAGCAAATAACGGAAACACCATATATTTT. Translated: CASRANNGNTIYF.

This chain connects TRBV24-1 to TRBJ2-3; TRBD2 agrees at 8 bases. The germline gives CDR1 KGHDR, CDR2 SFDVKD. This CDR3 has 15 amino acids. V shed 7 bases, J shed 8 bases, and the junction held 13 bases outside the gene matches. The CDR3 DNA reads as TGTGCCACCAGCCTCGGTAGCGGGGCGGTGGGTACGCAGTATTTT. Amino acids: CATSLGSGAVGTQYF.

The chain uses TRBV7-9 and TRBJ2-5, with TRBD2 identical over 9 bases. J gave up 4 bases and V 1 base, and 7 bases lay outside the gene matches. This CDR3 has 16 amino acids. Germline V gene sequence: CDR1 SEHNR, CDR2 FQNEAQ (reference sequence). The CDR3 sequence: CASSLGIAGDGETQYF. The CDR3 DNA reads TGTGCCAGCAGCTTAGGGATAGCGGGAGACGGAGAGACCCAGTACTTC.

The chain employs TRBV27 and TRBJ2-7; possibly TRBD1 for D (5 bases). The CDR3 runs to 14 residues. Germline assignment: CDR1 MNHEY and CDR2 SMNVEV (reference sequence). Trimming removed 5 bases from V and 3 bases from J, with 14 bases in between. The CDR3 bases are TGTGCCAGCAGTCGTTCAGGGAAGCTCTACGAGCAGTACTTC. Translating gives CASSRSGKLYEQYF.

V gene TRBV28 combines with J gene TRBJ1-2, with a tentative D call TRBD1 (6 bases). The CDR3 length is 15 residues. The V end was cut by 8 bases, the J end by 8 bases, with 24 bases between. Germline-derived CDR1 and CDR2 are MDHEN and SYDVKM. CDR3: CASHTSGARPEGYTF. The CDR3 DNA reads TGTGCCAGCCACACGTCAGGGGCGCGTCCGGAGGGCTACACCTTC.

V is TRBV7-3 and J is TRBJ2-3; tentatively, D is TRBD2 (6 bases). The V end lost 1 base, the J end lost 5 bases, and 13 bases lay between the germline ends. Germline lookup yields CDR1 SGHTA and CDR2 FQGTGA. CDR3 size: 15 residues. This CDR3 reads CASSLKGGIGDTQYF. Here the CDR3 DNA reads TGTGCCAGCAGCTTAAAGGGCGGGATAGGAGATACGCAGTATTTT.

The rearrangement links TRBV9 to TRBJ2-4, with 8 bases fitting TRBD2. CDR3 length equals 14 residues. Germline loops: CDR1 SGDLS, CDR2 YYNGEE. Unmatched junction bases numbered 7, after V lost 0 bases and J lost 11 bases. As DNA, the CDR3 is TGTGCCAGCAGCGTAGCTTCAGCGGGAGCGTTTCAGTACTTC. Its translation is CASSVASAGAFQYF.

The chain uses TRBV15 and TRBJ2-7, with a weak D call TRBD2 (6 bases). Germline CDR1 reads LNHNV; CDR2 reads YYDKDF (reference sequence). V was cut by 0 bases and J by 3 bases, with 12 bases left in between. The CDR3 consists of 15 residues. The CDR3 region has the DNA TGTGCCACCAGCAGAGAAGGTAGCGGATACTACGAGCAGTACTTC. Translation: CATSREGSGYYEQYF. The full variable domain, completed using reference TRBV15 and TRBJ2-7, is DAMVIQNPRYQVTQFGKPVTLSCSQTLNHNVMYWYQQKSSQAPKLLFHYYDKDFNNEADTPDNFQSRRPNTSFCFLDIRSPGLGDTAMYLCATSREGSGYYEQYFGPGTRLTVT.

The gene calls are TRBV29-1 and TRBJ2-7, with 8 bases aligning to TRBD1. Germline values: CDR1 SQVTM, CDR2 ANQGSEA. The CDR3 consists of 12 residues. Here the CDR3 DNA reads TGCGCCGGGACAGGAGAAACCTACGAGCAGTACTTC. Its protein is CAGTGETYEQYF.

This chain uses TRBV20-1 with TRBJ2-3, with D perhaps TRBD1 (5 bases). Germline V gene data show CDR1 as DFQATT and CDR2 as SNEGSKA (reference sequence). V lost 3 bases and J lost 3, with 13 bases in between. The CDR3 totals 14 residues. CDR3 bases: TGCAGTGCTAGTTCGAGAACAGGTACAGATACGCAGTATTTT. This encodes CSASSRTGTDTQYF.

This clone was detected a few times. V and J are TRBV28 and TRBJ2-7, with 7 bases identical to TRBD2. V shed 7 bases, J shed 3 bases, and the junction held 6 bases outside the gene matches. CDR3 length equals 13 residues. The germline V gene has CDR1 MDHEN and CDR2 SYDVKM. The CDR3 nucleotides are TGTGCCAGCACTCCCGGGGGGTTCTACGAGCAGTACTTC. Translated, it gives CASTPGGFYEQYF.

This clone was detected only a few times. This chain links TRBV9 with TRBJ1-2, with 8 bases that match TRBD1. The CDR3 covers 13 residues. After removal of 0 bases from V and 6 bases from J, the junction contained 1 base not matched to a gene. Germline CDR1 SGDLS, CDR2 YYNGEE. CDR3 nucleotide sequence: TGTGCCAGCAGCGTAGAGACAGGGGATGGCTACACCTTC. Its protein is CASSVETGDGYTF.

This sequence joins TRBV6-5 and TRBJ1-2, with 7 bases identical to TRBD1. In germline, CDR1 is MNHEY, CDR2 SVGAGI. There are 14 residues in the CDR3. V was clipped by 8 bases and J by 3 bases; unmatched bases: 9. The CDR3 sequence is CASRPEGAYYGYTF. The DNA of the CDR3 is TGTGCCAGCCGTCCCGAGGGGGCGTACTATGGCTACACCTTC.

This clone has only one observation. This chain links TRBV7-8 with TRBJ2-3, with 8 bases lining up with TRBD1. The CDR3 loop spans 18 amino acids. Losses at the gene ends were 3 bases for V and 0 bases for J; bases not matched to a gene: 11. CDR1 is SGHVS, CDR2 FQNEAQ, per germline. CDR3 protein: CASSFGQGFLSSTDTQYF. CDR3 nucleotide sequence: TGTGCCAGCAGCTTCGGACAGGGCTTCTTATCTAGCACAGATACGCAGTATTTT.

CDR3 sequence (DNA): TGTGCCAGCAGTGTTAGCGGGGGGGCCCTTAATACGCAGTATTTT. This gives the protein CASSVSGGALNTQYF. This chain links TRBV27 with TRBJ2-3; 11 nucleotides line up with TRBD2. Unmatched junction bases numbered 8, after V lost 5 bases and J lost 7 bases. Germline values: CDR1 MNHEY, CDR2 SMNVEV (reference sequence). This CDR3 is 15 amino acids long.